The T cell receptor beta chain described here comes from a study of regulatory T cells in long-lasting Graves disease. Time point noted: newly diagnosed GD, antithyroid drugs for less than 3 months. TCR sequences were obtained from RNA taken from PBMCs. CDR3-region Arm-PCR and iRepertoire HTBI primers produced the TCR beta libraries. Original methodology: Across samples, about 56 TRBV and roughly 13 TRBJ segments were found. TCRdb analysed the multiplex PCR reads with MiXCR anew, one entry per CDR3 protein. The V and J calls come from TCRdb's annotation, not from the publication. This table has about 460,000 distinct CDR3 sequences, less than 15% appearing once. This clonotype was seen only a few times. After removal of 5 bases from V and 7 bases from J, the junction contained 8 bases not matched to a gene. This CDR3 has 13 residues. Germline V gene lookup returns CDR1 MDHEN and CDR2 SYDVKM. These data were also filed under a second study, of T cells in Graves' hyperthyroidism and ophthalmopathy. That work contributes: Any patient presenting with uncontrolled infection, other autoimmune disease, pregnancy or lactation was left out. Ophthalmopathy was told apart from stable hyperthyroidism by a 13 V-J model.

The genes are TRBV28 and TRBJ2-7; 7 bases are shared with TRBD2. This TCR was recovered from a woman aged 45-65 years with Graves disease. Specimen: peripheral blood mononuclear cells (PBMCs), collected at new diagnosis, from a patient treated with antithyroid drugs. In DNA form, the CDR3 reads TGTGCCAGCAGTCATGGACTAGGGAAGGAGCAGTACTTC. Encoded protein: CASSHGLGKEQYF.